The clone carrying this T cell receptor beta chain was detected many times. Patients were aged 18 to 65, had disease duration under 2 months, and had newly diagnosed hyperthyroidism. The sample originates from a study of T cells in Graves' hyperthyroidism and ophthalmopathy. Researchers took RNA transcripts and amplified the TCR beta CDR3 regions from them. The TCR CDR3 first-round RT-PCR relied on the HTBI primer set. Using its own MiXCR run on the multiplex PCR reads, TCRdb lists one record per CDR3 protein. The data show 300,000 to 400,000 distinct CDR3 sequences, with 20% to 25% seen just once and roughly 52% held by the top ten. J gave up 4 bases and V 8 bases, and 9 bases lay outside the gene matches. The CDR3 runs to 14 residues. The germline V gene encodes CDR1 SNHLY and CDR2 FYNNEI.

This receptor was identified in a woman in her forties or fifties with Graves' hyperthyroidism. The specimen was blood. The V gene is TRBV2, the J gene TRBJ2-7; 9 bases match TRBD2. CDR3 nucleotides: TGTGCCAGCCGTTTCCGACTAGCGGCGTACGAGCAGTACTTC. Translation: CASRFRLAAYEQYF.